At least ten counts were recorded for the clone carrying this T cell receptor beta chain. Germline V gene sequence: CDR1 MNHEY, CDR2 SMNVEV (reference sequence). CDR3 size: 13 residues. V was pared by 6 bases and J by 15 bases, with 18 bases between. Unfractionated whole blood yielded total RNA. The library attached unique molecular identifiers to individual cDNA molecules. TCRdb redid the calling of the 5' RACE reads with MiXCR, one entry per CDR3 protein. The sample yields about 140,000 distinct CDR3 sequences, around 4.1% seen once. The sample is drawn from a study of human T cells and chemical hapten exposure. Looking at the study overall: Variation in per-sample TCR yields came mainly from small pooled library volume differences.

This chain uses TRBV27 with TRBJ1-6, with D uncertain. This clonotype originated in a female donor in good health. This CDR3 reads CASRYSMSYRLHF. CDR3 bases: TGTGCCAGCAGATACTCGATGAGCTATCGCCTCCACTTT.